A selection of T cell receptor beta chains follows, all from one sample in a study of early T cells in non-severe SARS-CoV-2 infection. Via MiXCR, TCRdb re-called the 5' RACE reads, giving one row per CDR3 protein. The sample lists about 66,000 distinct CDR3 sequences, under 15% occurring once. Sequenced material: whole blood. These receptors were collected from an adult who was a healthcare worker with PCR-confirmed SARS-CoV-2 infection or an uninfected control (not recorded which). The CDR3 runs from the conserved cysteine through the conserved F or W. A D gene is named only where the DNA matches it firmly. Clone size is shown for a subset of rows, as once, few, many or a class of expanded clone.

TRBD2 | few | TRBJ2-7 | TRBV7-2 | TGTGCCAGCAGCTCGACTAGCGGGACTTACGAGCAGTACTTC | CASSSTSGTYEQYF
TRBD1 | many | TRBJ1-3 | TRBV11-3 | TGTGCCAGCAGCTTTGGGACAGGGGCAGGAAACACCATATATTTT | CASSFGTGAGNTIYF
TRBD1 | many | TRBJ1-2 | TRBV9 | TGTGCCAGCAGCGTTGGACAGGGCCCATATGGCTACACCTTC | CASSVGQGPYGYTF
- | few | TRBJ2-1 | TRBV4-2 | TGTGCCAGCAGCCAAGACACCGAGGGTACCTACAATGAGCAGTTCTTC | CASSQDTEGTYNEQFF
- | many | TRBJ1-5 | TRBV9 | TGTGCCAGCAGCCCCCTAGGGAATAGCAATCAGCCCCAGCATTTT | CASSPLGNSNQPQHF
- | many | TRBJ1-4 | TRBV27 | TGTGCCAGCAGGCGGACTGCAACTAATGAAAAACTGTTTTTT | CASRRTATNEKLFF
- | - | TRBJ2-1 | TRBV7-2 | TGTGCCAGCAGCTCCAGAGCTCGTAGTAATGAGCAGTTCTTC | CASSSRARSNEQFF
TRBD2 | - | TRBJ2-6 | TRBV4-1 | TGCGCCAGCAGCCAAGAGCCTAGCGGGACGCTAACTGGGGCCAACGTCCTGACTTTC | CASSQEPSGTLTGANVLTF
TRBD2 | many | TRBJ2-4 | TRBV7-9 | TGTGCCAGCAGCTGGGGACTAGCTCTACGAAACATTCAGTACTTC | CASSWGLALRNIQYF
- | many | TRBJ1-1 | TRBV6-5 | TGTGCCAGCACCCGGGGGGGCACTGAAGCTTTCTTT | CASTRGGTEAFF
- | - | TRBJ2-7 | TRBV20-1 | TGCAGTGCTAGACGGGGGAGTGATTACGAGCAGTACTTC | CSARRGSDYEQYF
- | - | TRBJ2-6 | TRBV27 | TGTGCCAGCAGTTTCTCTGGGGCCAACGTCCTGACTTTC | CASSFSGANVLTF
TRBD1 | few | TRBJ1-2 | TRBV27 | TGTGCCAGCAGTTTACGGGACAGGTCCCACTATGGCTACACCTTC | CASSLRDRSHYGYTF
- | - | TRBJ1-2 | TRBV29-1 | TGCAGCGTTGTAAATCGGCAGGACCCTAACTATGGCTACACCTTC | CSVVNRQDPNYGYTF
- | few | TRBJ2-1 | TRBV11-2 | TGTGCCAGCAGCAAGCCGAAGGGACCGTACAATGAGCAGTTCTTC | CASSKPKGPYNEQFF
TRBD1 | - | TRBJ2-7 | TRBV6-1 | TGTGCCAGCAGTTTATTCCGACAGGGCGAGGAGTACTTC | CASSLFRQGEEYF
- | medium-sized | TRBJ1-6 | TRBV28 | TGTGCCAGCAGTTTTTGGATTAATAATTCACCCCTCCACTTT | CASSFWINNSPLHF
- | few | TRBJ1-2 | TRBV19 | TGTGCCAGTCAAAGTGGCTACTATGGCTACACCTTC | CASQSGYYGYTF
TRBD2 | - | TRBJ2-1 | TRBV9 | TGTGCCAGCAGCGTAACCCTAGCGGGAGATGACAATGAGCAGTTCTTC | CASSVTLAGDDNEQFF
- | many | TRBJ2-1 | TRBV6-2/TRBV6-3 | TGTGCCAGCAGTTACCTCAAGGCGGCTAACTCCTACAATGAGCAGTTCTTC | CASSYLKAANSYNEQFF
- | few | TRBJ1-1 | TRBV20-1 | TGCAGCGACGGGACGAACACTGAAGCTTTCTTT | CSDGTNTEAFF
- | few | TRBJ1-2 | TRBV28 | TGCGCGACGAATTTTGGCTATGGCTACACCTTC | CATNFGYGYTF
TRBD2 | - | TRBJ2-7 | TRBV20-1 | TGCAGTGCTAGTCGGGGACTAGCGGCCTACGAGCAGTACTTC | CSASRGLAAYEQYF
TRBD2 | few | TRBJ2-1 | TRBV3-1 | TGTGCCAGCAGCCAAGATCCCGGGACTAGGACTAACAATGAGCAGTTCTTC | CASSQDPGTRTNNEQFF
- | - | TRBJ2-3 | TRBV5-1 | TGCGCCAGCAGCTACCGCTGGAGAGATACGCAGTATTTT | CASSYRWRDTQYF
- | - | TRBJ1-3 | TRBV20-1 | TGCAGTGCGCAGACGTCCAGAGGAAACACCATATATTTT | CSAQTSRGNTIYF
TRBD2 | - | TRBJ2-1 | TRBV7-2 | TGTGCCAGCAGCCTACAGCTTTTGACTAGCGGGAATGAGCAGTTCTTC | CASSLQLLTSGNEQFF
- | - | TRBJ2-3 | TRBV23-1 | TGCGCCAGCAGTCAATCCCCCCCCCGACAGGCTAGCACAGATACGCAGTATTTT | CASSQSPPRQASTDTQYF
TRBD2 | - | TRBJ2-2 | TRBV4-3 | TGCGCCAGCAGCCCGGGACTAGCGGGAGGTGTAGGGGAGCTGTTTTTT | CASSPGLAGGVGELFF
- | many | TRBJ1-1 | TRBV20-1 | TGCAGTGCCTTCCCGATCGCGGAAGAGTTGAACACTGAAGCTTTCTTT | CSAFPIAEELNTEAFF
TRBD1 | - | TRBJ2-7 | TRBV29-1 | TGCAGCGTGGGACAGGCATCGGGCGAGCAGTACTTC | CSVGQASGEQYF
TRBD2 | few | TRBJ2-7 | TRBV29-1 | TGCAGCGTTGAACGTTCGCTAGCGGAAAACGAGCAGTACTTC | CSVERSLAENEQYF
TRBD2 | few | TRBJ2-2 | TRBV6-5 | TGTGCCAGCAGCCCTTGGACTAGCGGGAATTTGGCTCGGGCCGGGGAGCTGTTTTTT | CASSPWTSGNLARAGELFF
- | many | TRBJ2-1 | TRBV24-1 | TGTGCCACCAGTGACACACAGGGTAGAGCCTACAATGAGCAGTTCTTC | CATSDTQGRAYNEQFF
TRBD2 | many | TRBJ2-5 | TRBV4-2 | TGTGCCAGCAGCCAAGATAATGGAGCGGGAGGGCGAGAGACCCAGTACTTC | CASSQDNGAGGRETQYF
TRBD1 | few | TRBJ1-6 | TRBV20-1 | TGCAGTGCTACCCTGGACAGGAGGAATTCGTCACCCCTCCACTTT | CSATLDRRNSSPLHF
TRBD2 | few | TRBJ2-7 | TRBV5-1 | TGCGCCAGCAGCCCAGGGGGCCTAGCGGGAGCCTACGAGCAGTACTTC | CASSPGGLAGAYEQYF
- | many | TRBJ2-5 | TRBV4-1 | TGCGCCAGCAGCCGGAGACTAGGGGCGACCCAGTACTTC | CASSRRLGATQYF
TRBD1 | - | TRBJ1-3 | TRBV7-6 | TGTGCCAGCAGCTCGAGGGTGGACAGGGGGGCCTCTGGAAACACCATATATTTT | CASSSRVDRGASGNTIYF
TRBD2 | few | TRBJ2-1 | TRBV27 | TGTGCCAGCAGTTCATACCGGGACTACTCCTACAATGAGCAGTTCTTC | CASSSYRDYSYNEQFF
TRBD1 | - | TRBJ2-2 | TRBV5-4 | TGTGCCAGCAGCTTGGCAGGGGGCACCCGCTCCAACACCGGGGAGCTGTTTTTT | CASSLAGGTRSNTGELFF
- | many | TRBJ1-5 | TRBV29-1 | TGCAGCGTGGGGGGGGCGGATCAGCCCCAGCATTTT | CSVGGADQPQHF
- | - | TRBJ2-7 | TRBV6-2/TRBV6-3 | TGTGCCAGCAGTTCGACGGGGGCCATTATCTACGAGCAGTACTTC | CASSSTGAIIYEQYF
TRBD1 | many | TRBJ1-5 | TRBV6-1 | TGTGCCAGCAGCCTTAGGACAGGGGGCGGCAATCAGCCCCAGCATTTT | CASSLRTGGGNQPQHF
- | many | TRBJ2-5 | TRBV5-1 | TGCGCCAGCAGTTCCCAAGGGGGAGGAGAGACCCAGTACTTC | CASSSQGGGETQYF
TRBD1 | many | TRBJ1-1 | TRBV18 | TGTGCCAGCTCACCAGGAGACAGGGGGGGAACTGAAGCTTTCTTT | CASSPGDRGGTEAFF
TRBD1 | - | TRBJ1-6 | TRBV7-9 | TGTGCCAGCAGCACCACTGAGACAGGGAGGGATTCACCCCTCCACTTT | CASSTTETGRDSPLHF
TRBD1 | - | TRBJ2-1 | TRBV7-9 | TGTGCCAGCGCTGCCGGGACAGGTTTAGGTGAGCAGTTCTTC | CASAAGTGLGEQFF
TRBD1 | - | TRBJ1-4 | TRBV3-1 | TGTGCCAGCAGCCGAGCACAGGGGGGAATTGAAAAACTGTTTTTT | CASSRAQGGIEKLFF
TRBD1 | - | TRBJ2-7 | TRBV20-1 | TGCAGTGCTAGGGGACAGTCCGTCCACGAGCAGTACTTC | CSARGQSVHEQYF
TRBD1 | - | TRBJ2-7 | TRBV9 | TGTGCCAGCAGCGTAGGACAGGGGGTCTACGAGCAGTACTTC | CASSVGQGVYEQYF
- | - | TRBJ1-1 | TRBV29-1 | TGCAGCGTTGATGACGGGGGTAGGACTGAAGCTTTCTTT | CSVDDGGRTEAFF